This is a list of T cell receptor beta chains from one sample in a study of blood T cell repertoires in COVID-19. Here immunoSEQ multiplex PCR was the method, and the copy in TCRdb shows in-frame clones only, minus some. Among hundreds of thousands of clones listed, around 92% were seen once. The sample taken for sequencing was peripheral blood. The receptors were sampled from a woman in her twenties or thirties with COVID-19, enrolled during active disease. The conserved cysteine and the conserved F or W are not part of the CDR3 here. A D gene is named only where the DNA matches it firmly.

CDR3: ASSLLTSPKADTQY
J: TRBJ2-3
D: TRBD2
V: TRBV5-1

CDR3: ASSWGFDSSYEQY
J: TRBJ2-7
D: -
V: TRBV27

CDR3: ASKRDSSSYEQY
J: TRBJ2-7
D: -
V: TRBV5-4

CDR3: ASNLAGGYNEQF
J: TRBJ2-1
D: TRBD2
V: TRBV13

CDR3: ASSVSINYGYT
J: TRBJ1-2
D: -
V: TRBV9

CDR3: ASSLGRNNGYT
J: TRBJ1-2
D: -
V: TRBV5-1

CDR3: ASRRGLAGDYPDTQY
J: TRBJ2-3
D: TRBD2
V: TRBV5-4

CDR3: ASSPTYGVGTEAF
J: TRBJ1-1
D: -
V: TRBV5-5

CDR3: ASSLQGANYGYT
J: TRBJ1-2
D: TRBD1
V: TRBV7-2

CDR3: ASSQFTGTAQETQY
J: TRBJ2-5
D: TRBD1
V: TRBV3-1/TRBV3-2

CDR3: ASSWQGQHQPQH
J: TRBJ1-5
D: -
V: TRBV19

CDR3: ASSVRSGISYNEQF
J: TRBJ2-1
D: -
V: TRBV5-4

CDR3: ASSLAVGGSYEQY
J: TRBJ2-7
D: -
V: TRBV5-1

CDR3: ASSLRDRGLTNEKLF
J: TRBJ1-4
D: TRBD1
V: TRBV10-2

CDR3: ASSSGQLNNSPLH
J: TRBJ1-6
D: TRBD1
V: TRBV6-5

CDR3: ASSGGTSSYNSPLH
J: TRBJ1-6
D: -
V: TRBV2

CDR3: ASSDRDSYRGYT
J: TRBJ1-2
D: -
V: TRBV5-6

CDR3: AVLPQGYEETQY
J: TRBJ2-5
D: -
V: TRBV6-5

CDR3: ASSYDGSSYNEQF
J: TRBJ2-1
D: -
V: TRBV6-2/TRBV6-3

CDR3: ASSLVRTSGPGELF
J: TRBJ2-2
D: TRBD2
V: TRBV7-2

CDR3: ASSQKAGETYEQY
J: TRBJ2-7
D: TRBD2
V: TRBV4-2

CDR3: ASSQGIVGTEAF
J: TRBJ1-1
D: -
V: TRBV5-5

CDR3: ASSSGRRETQY
J: TRBJ2-5
D: -
V: TRBV5-5

CDR3: ASSLRQGVYEQY
J: TRBJ2-7
D: TRBD1
V: TRBV5-1

CDR3: ASSPAGNSPLH
J: TRBJ1-6
D: -
V: TRBV4-1

CDR3: ASSPGFGYEQY
J: TRBJ2-7
D: -
V: TRBV18

CDR3: SAPGNTEAF
J: TRBJ1-1
D: -
V: TRBV20-1

CDR3: ASSMTGWEQY
J: TRBJ2-7
D: TRBD1
V: TRBV23-1

CDR3: ASSSPPGKGVSGANVLT
J: TRBJ2-6
D: -
V: TRBV27

CDR3: ASSLSSGYQETQY
J: TRBJ2-5
D: TRBD2
V: TRBV13

CDR3: ASSLTGGAGETQY
J: TRBJ2-5
D: TRBD2
V: TRBV5-1

CDR3: ASRKIAGASTDTQY
J: TRBJ2-3
D: TRBD2
V: TRBV2

CDR3: ASSSFMGRAGADTQY
J: TRBJ2-3
D: -
V: TRBV6-2/TRBV6-3

CDR3: ASSRGQGGAEEQY
J: TRBJ2-7
D: TRBD1
V: TRBV19

CDR3: ASSLLPTQLNYGYT
J: TRBJ1-2
D: -
V: TRBV4-1

CDR3: ASSEWGLSEAF
J: TRBJ1-1
D: -
V: TRBV10-2

CDR3: ASPRREQY
J: TRBJ2-7
D: -
V: TRBV23-1

CDR3: ASSQDSYYGYT
J: TRBJ1-2
D: -
V: TRBV19

CDR3: ASSWVGHLQETQY
J: TRBJ2-5
D: -
V: TRBV19

CDR3: ASRDRGLSYEQY
J: TRBJ2-7
D: TRBD1
V: TRBV6-5

CDR3: ASGKGQGDTEAF
J: TRBJ1-1
D: -
V: TRBV4-1

CDR3: ASSQASEQY
J: TRBJ2-7
D: -
V: TRBV3-1/TRBV3-2

CDR3: ASSLVLGQGAEAF
J: TRBJ1-1
D: TRBD1
V: TRBV5-5

CDR3: ASSHTRAWGYT
J: TRBJ1-2
D: -
V: TRBV14

CDR3: ASSPGTGDLNEQF
J: TRBJ2-1
D: TRBD1
V: TRBV5-1

CDR3: ASRLHRGGTGEQY
J: TRBJ2-7
D: TRBD1
V: TRBV28

CDR3: ASREQGAMETQY
J: TRBJ2-5
D: TRBD1
V: TRBV28

CDR3: ASSLGEGAVSYEQY
J: TRBJ2-7
D: -
V: TRBV5-4

CDR3: ASSLATGLTEAF
J: TRBJ1-1
D: -
V: TRBV13